This TCR beta chain was sequenced in a study of T cell responses to AZD1222 COVID-19 vaccine. Findings and caveats of the study: Spike-specific TCR breadth and depth went up after people got two AZD1222 doses. Females made up more of the donors, who were largely white British, and clonal diversity may have come out too low. It was only after the peak T cell response that any repertoires were sampled. Spike as a whole was targeted by vaccine-associated CD4 TCRs, dominant at 160-218 and 743-854.

To note about this clone: The antigen is undetermined.

Trimming removed 1 base from V and 5 bases from J; junction bases left unmatched: 10. The CDR3 is 16 amino acids. Looked up from germline, CDR1 is SGHAT and CDR2 is FQNNGV. Generated by immunoSEQ multiplex PCR, the TCRdb table keeps only in-frame clones and is missing some. The repertoire holds 140,000 to 150,000 clones, about 86% seen once, with 5% to 6% in the top ten. The TCR sequence derives from an adult who received the AZD1222 COVID-19 vaccine. This material consisted of peripheral blood, taken 28 days after the second AZD1222 dose. The rearrangement links TRBV11-2 to TRBJ2-5; 7 bases fit TRBD2. This CDR3 is CASSLGSGGSGETQYF. The CDR3 bases are TGTGCCAGCAGCTTAGGCTCGGGAGGTTCAGGGGAGACCCAGTACTTC.